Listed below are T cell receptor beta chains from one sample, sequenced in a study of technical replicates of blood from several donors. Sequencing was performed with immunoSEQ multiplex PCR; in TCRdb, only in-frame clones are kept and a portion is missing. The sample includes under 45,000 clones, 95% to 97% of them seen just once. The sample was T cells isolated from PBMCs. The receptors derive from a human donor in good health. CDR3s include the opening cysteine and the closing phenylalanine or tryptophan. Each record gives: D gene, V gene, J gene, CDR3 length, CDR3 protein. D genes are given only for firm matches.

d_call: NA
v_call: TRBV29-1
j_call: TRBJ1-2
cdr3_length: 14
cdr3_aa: CSVESRGGAYGYTF

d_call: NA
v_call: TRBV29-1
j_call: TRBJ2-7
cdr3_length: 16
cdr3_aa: CSVEDLRGLSSYEQYF

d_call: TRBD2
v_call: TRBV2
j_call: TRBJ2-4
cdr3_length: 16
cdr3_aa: CASSVYAGEAKNIQYF

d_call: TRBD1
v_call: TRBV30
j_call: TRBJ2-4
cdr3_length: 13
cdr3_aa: CAWNGQGKGIQYF

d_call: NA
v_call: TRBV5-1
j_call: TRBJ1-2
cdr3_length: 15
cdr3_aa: CASSLEVYPNYGYTF

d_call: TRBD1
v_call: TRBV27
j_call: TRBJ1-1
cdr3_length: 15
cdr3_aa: CASSLTGGARTEAFF

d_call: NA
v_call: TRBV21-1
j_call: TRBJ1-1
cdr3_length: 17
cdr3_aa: CASSKAGTGVLNTEAFF

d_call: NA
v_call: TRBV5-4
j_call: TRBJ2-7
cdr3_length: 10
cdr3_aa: CAWSGYEQYF

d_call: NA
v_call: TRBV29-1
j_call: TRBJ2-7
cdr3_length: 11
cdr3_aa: CSVEVSYEQYF

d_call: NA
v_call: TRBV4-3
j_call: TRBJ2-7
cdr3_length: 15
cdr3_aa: CASSLSPDRLGEQYF

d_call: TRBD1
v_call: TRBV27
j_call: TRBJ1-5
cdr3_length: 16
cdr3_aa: CASSLGTGGRNQPQHF

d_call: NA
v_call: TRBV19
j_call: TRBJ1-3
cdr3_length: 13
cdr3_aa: CASSPGTGNTIYF

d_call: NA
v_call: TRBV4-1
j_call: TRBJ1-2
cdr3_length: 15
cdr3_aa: CASSQGTGINYGYTF

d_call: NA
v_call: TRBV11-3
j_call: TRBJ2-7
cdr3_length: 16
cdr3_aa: CASSLAGEDWTYEQYF

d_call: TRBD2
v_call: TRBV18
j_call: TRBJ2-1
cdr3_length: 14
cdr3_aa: CASSPPAGYNEQFF